This entry lists 27 T cell receptor beta chains sequenced from one sample in a study of T cell responses to AZD1222 COVID-19 vaccine. Some clones are missing from TCRdb's copy, which holds only in-frame ones; the method was immunoSEQ multiplex PCR. In the table there are more than 50,000 clones, 80% to 90% of which are singletons. Sequences were derived from peripheral blood, sampled on day 0 of AZD1222 vaccination. These receptors all stem from an adult in good health.

The chain is built from TRBV5-1 and TRBJ2-2, with D perhaps given as TRBD1 or TRBD2 (6 bases each). CDR1 is SGHRS, CDR2 YFSETQ, per germline. The CDR3 covers 15 residues. Trimming removed 3 bases at V and 5 bases at J, with 14 bases between. This CDR3 reads CASSSGGPRTGELFF. CDR3 coding DNA: TGCGCCAGCAGCTCCGGGGGCCCAAGGACCGGGGAGCTGTTTTTT.

V and J are TRBV30 and TRBJ1-3; D gene ambiguous. Trimming shortened V by 2 bases and J by 1 base, and 9 bases separated the two germline ends. The germline CDR1 and CDR2 sequences are GTSNPN and SVGIG (reference sequence). The CDR3 sequence is 14 residues long. CDR3 sequence (DNA): TGTGCCTGGAGTCTAGGGTTTTCTGGAAACACCATATATTTT. This codes for CAWSLGFSGNTIYF.

The chain joins TRBV10-1 to TRBJ2-1; no clear D gene. V gave up 3 bases and J gave up 5 bases, with 17 bases separating them. This CDR3 has 16 amino acids. Germline values: CDR1 WNHNN, CDR2 SYGVQD (reference sequence). The DNA for the CDR3 is TGCGCCAGCAGTGACACTCCCATTGGCCCTGACAATGAGCAGTTCTTC. Protein sequence: CASSDTPIGPDNEQFF.

The J gene is TRBJ2-1, the V gene TRBV10-1; 9 bases match TRBD2. Germline V gives CDR1 WNHNN, CDR2 SYGVQD (reference sequence). After removal of 3 bases from V and 5 bases from J, the junction contained 11 bases not matched to a gene. The CDR3 contains 17 residues. Here the CDR3 reads CASSDRLAGSGDNEQFF. CDR3 coding DNA: TGCGCCAGCAGTGACCGGCTAGCGGGGTCAGGCGACAATGAGCAGTTCTTC.

This rearrangement joins TRBV7-2 to TRBJ1-5; D unclear. Trimming stripped 5 bases from V and 4 bases from J, with 9 bases between. The CDR3 is made up of 13 amino acids. The germline CDR1 and CDR2 sequences are SGHTA and FQGNSA. CDR3 sequence: CASSRGLNQPQHF. In DNA form, the CDR3 reads TGTGCCAGCAGCCGCGGATTGAATCAGCCCCAGCATTTT.

The chain is built from TRBV27 and TRBJ2-3, with 9 bases fitting TRBD2. The CDR3 has 15 residues. V was clipped by 3 bases and J by 5 bases; unmatched bases: 6. CDR1 is MNHEY, CDR2 SMNVEV, per germline (reference sequence). The CDR3: CASSFAGGAVDTQYF. The CDR3, as DNA: TGTGCCAGCAGTTTTGCGGGGGGGGCGGTAGATACGCAGTATTTT.

V gene TRBV25-1 combines with J gene TRBJ2-7, with D hard to call. V was cut by 8 bases and J by 7 bases, with 15 bases left in between. Germline CDR1 reads MGHDK; CDR2 reads SYGVNS. The CDR3 has 12 amino acids. CDR3 in DNA: TGTGCCAGCGCCCCCGGCGGAAATGAGCAGTACTTC. This sequence encodes CASAPGGNEQYF.

The V and J genes are TRBV25-1 and TRBJ1-3; the match to TRBD1 covers 11 bases. Germline CDR1 is MGHDK and CDR2 is SYGVNS. Losses at the gene ends were 6 bases for V and 1 base for J; bases not matched to a gene: 11. CDR3 length: 18 residues. The CDR3 is CASRGSPGTGGSGNTIYF. CDR3 sequence (DNA): TGTGCCAGCAGGGGGTCGCCCGGGACAGGGGGTTCTGGAAACACCATATATTTT.

The J gene is TRBJ1-2, the V gene TRBV9; 9 bases align to TRBD1. Germline CDR1 SGDLS, CDR2 YYNGEE. The junction had 8 bases not matched to a gene; V was cut back by 4 bases and J by 4 bases. The CDR3 sequence is 15 residues long. CDR3 in amino acids: CASSPILGQGYGYTF. CDR3 bases: TGTGCCAGCAGCCCGATTTTGGGACAGGGCTATGGCTACACCTTC.

V and J are TRBV7-2 and TRBJ1-1; D call uncertain. The CDR3 loop spans 13 amino acids. Germline CDR1 is SGHTA and CDR2 is FQGNSA. V was pared by 5 bases and J by 2 bases, with 9 bases between. CDR3 bases: TGTGCCAGCAGCGCCCAGCAAAACACTGAAGCTTTCTTT. This translates into CASSAQQNTEAFF.

For this clone: An end of the junction does not agree with germline; a read error may underlie this. CDR3 amino acids: CASSQFRGGNIQYF. CDR3 nucleotides: TGTGCCAGCAGCCAATTCAGGGGAGGAAACATTCAATACTTC. This chain connects TRBV14 to TRBJ2-4, with D possibly being TRBD1 or TRBD2 (6 bases each). This CDR3 is 14 amino acids long. Germline values: CDR1 SGHDN, CDR2 FVKESK.

The genes are TRBV20-1 and TRBJ2-7, with a tentative D call TRBD2 (6 bases). The ends were cut back, 6 bases at V and 4 bases at J, with 10 bases in the middle. CDR3 length equals 11 residues. From germline, CDR1 is DFQATT and CDR2 SNEGSKA (reference sequence). Here the CDR3 reads CSARRGYEQYF. For the CDR3, the DNA is TGCAGTGCCCGCCGGGGGTACGAGCAGTACTTC.

The V gene is TRBV6-5, the J gene TRBJ1-3; TRBD1 is a possible D gene (5 bases). V dropped 0 bases and J dropped 4 bases, with 10 bases sitting between them. The CDR3 covers 15 residues. CDR1 and CDR2 (germline): MNHEY, SVGAGI. The CDR3 spells CASSYSGGFGNTIYF. The CDR3 coding sequence is TGTGCCAGCAGTTACTCTGGGGGGTTCGGAAACACCATATATTTT.

The chain couples TRBV4-2 to TRBJ2-1, with a possible D match to TRBD2 (5 bases). V was clipped by 0 bases and J by 0 bases, with 6 bases between them. The CDR3 extends over 15 amino acids. CDR1 LGHNA and CDR2 YNFKEQ come from the germline V gene. The CDR3 DNA follows: TGTGCCAGCAGCCAAGACGGGGTCTCCTACAATGAGCAGTTCTTC. As protein: CASSQDGVSYNEQFF.

The J gene is TRBJ2-2, the V gene TRBV7-6; D remains ambiguous. The CDR3 sequence is 16 residues long. Trimming stripped 1 base from V and 0 bases from J, with 9 bases between. The germline gives CDR1 SGHVS, CDR2 FNYEAQ. The CDR3 region is CASSLGAASNTGELFF. CDR3 DNA sequence: TGTGCCAGCAGCTTAGGGGCAGCGTCGAACACCGGGGAGCTGTTTTTT.

This clone is a singleton in its sample. The genes are TRBV15 and TRBJ2-3; weak D call: TRBD1 (7 bases). CDR3 size: 17 residues. Trimming removed 1 base from V and 2 bases from J, with 16 bases in between. Germline lookup yields CDR1 LNHNV and CDR2 YYDKDF (reference sequence). CDR3 DNA: TGTGCCACCAGCAGAGGTCGGAGGGGGCTGTCCACAGATACGCAGTATTTT. Translating gives CATSRGRRGLSTDTQYF.

The rearrangement uses TRBV24-1 and TRBJ2-3; 7 bases line up with TRBD2. Germline V gives CDR1 KGHDR, CDR2 SFDVKD. The CDR3 extends over 14 amino acids. V trimming: 5 bases; J trimming: 4 bases; junction bases outside the gene matches: 5. The CDR3 region is CATSVGGSADTQYF. CDR3 DNA: TGTGCCACCAGTGTGGGGGGGTCGGCAGATACGCAGTATTTT.

The gene calls are TRBV6-5 and TRBJ1-5; 7 bases align to TRBD1. Germline V gene data show CDR1 as MNHEY and CDR2 as SVGAGI. The ends lost 6 bases at V and 2 bases at J; junction bases unmatched: 7. The CDR3 runs 15 residues. Here the CDR3 reads CASSPDRVRNQPQHF. The CDR3 DNA sequence: TGTGCCAGCAGCCCCGACAGGGTTCGCAATCAGCCCCAGCATTTT.

The chain joins TRBV24-1 to TRBJ2-7; D is perhaps TRBD1 or TRBD2 (6 bases each). The V and J ends lost 4 bases and 6 bases respectively, with 12 bases between them. CDR1 is KGHDR, CDR2 SFDVKD, per germline. CDR3 size: 13 residues. The CDR3 DNA reads TGTGCCACCAGTGACTCCAGGGGACTCGAGCAGTACTTC. Translated, it gives CATSDSRGLEQYF.

This chain links TRBV27 with TRBJ1-5; D may be TRBD1 (6 bases). Germline V gene sequence: CDR1 MNHEY, CDR2 SMNVEV (reference sequence). Trimming cost V 6 bases and J 1 base, with 16 bases left between them. The CDR3 spans 16 residues. In DNA form, the CDR3 reads TGTGCCAGCAGACATAACCCAGGGGCAAGCAATCAGCCCCAGCATTTT. This translates into CASRHNPGASNQPQHF.

In this sample, this clone turned up once. The chain recombines TRBV29-1 with TRBJ2-1; 7 bases are a match to TRBD1. Trimming removed 5 bases from V and 10 bases from J; junction bases left unmatched: 11. The CDR3 spans 13 residues. CDR1 is SQVTM, CDR2 ANQGSEA, per germline. As DNA, the CDR3 is TGCAGCGTTTATTCTGGGACAGATTCCGAGCAGTTCTTC. Its protein product is CSVYSGTDSEQFF.

CDR3 nucleotides: TGTGCCAGCAGTTTGGGTGGAGTAGGGCACCAAGAGACCCAGTACTTC. Residues: CASSLGGVGHQETQYF. The rearrangement links TRBV27 to TRBJ2-5; D call uncertain. Germline V CDR1 and CDR2: MNHEY, SMNVEV (reference sequence). The CDR3 has 16 amino acids. V lost 3 bases and J lost 0, with 14 bases in between.

The genes are TRBV30 and TRBJ2-1, with 7 bases aligning to TRBD2. V lost 2 bases, J lost 3 bases, and 7 bases stayed unmatched. The CDR3 totals 15 residues. The germline CDR1 and CDR2 sequences are GTSNPN and SVGIG (reference sequence). CDR3 residues: CAWSRGPGGYNEQFF. The CDR3 DNA follows: TGTGCCTGGAGTCGAGGGCCGGGGGGCTACAATGAGCAGTTCTTC. The full variable domain, with the rest looked up from reference TRBV30 and TRBJ2-1, is SQTIHQWPATLVQPVGSPLSLECTVEGTSNPNLYWYRQAAGRGLQLLFYSVGIGQISSEVPQNLSASRPQDRQFILSSKKLLLSDSGFYLCAWSRGPGGYNEQFFGPGTRLTVL.

The rearrangement uses TRBV18 and TRBJ1-4; D is uncertain. This CDR3 is 12 amino acids long. The V and J ends lost 3 bases and 7 bases respectively, with 6 bases between them. The germline CDR1 and CDR2 sequences are KGHSH and LQKENI. The CDR3 loop is CASSPSGEKLFF. The CDR3 DNA sequence: TGTGCCAGCTCACCCAGCGGTGAAAAACTGTTTTTT.

The chain employs TRBV12-3 or TRBV12-4 and TRBJ1-2, with D unresolved. CDR3 length: 12 residues. V shed 7 bases and J shed 5 bases, with 11 bases lying between them. The CDR3 nucleotides are TGTGCCAGCACCGATGGGGTTTATGGCTACACCTTC. It specifies CASTDGVYGYTF.

The chain combines TRBV9 with TRBJ1-1, with D unresolved. The germline V gene has CDR1 SGDLS and CDR2 YYNGEE. V gave up 0 bases and J gave up 1 base, with 4 bases separating them. CDR3 length equals 13 residues. CDR3 amino acids: CASSVEGNTEAFF. CDR3 sequence (DNA): TGTGCCAGCAGCGTAGAGGGGAACACTGAAGCTTTCTTT.

The V and J genes are TRBV30 and TRBJ2-7; 10 positions agree with TRBD1. Trimming at V came to 2 bases and at J to 0 bases, leaving 4 bases not matched to a gene. This CDR3 is built from 15 residues. Per the germline V gene, CDR1 is GTSNPN and CDR2 is SVGIG (reference sequence). CDR3 DNA sequence: TGTGCCTGGAGTCCCCGGGACAGGGGCTCCTACGAGCAGTACTTC. Residues: CAWSPRDRGSYEQYF.